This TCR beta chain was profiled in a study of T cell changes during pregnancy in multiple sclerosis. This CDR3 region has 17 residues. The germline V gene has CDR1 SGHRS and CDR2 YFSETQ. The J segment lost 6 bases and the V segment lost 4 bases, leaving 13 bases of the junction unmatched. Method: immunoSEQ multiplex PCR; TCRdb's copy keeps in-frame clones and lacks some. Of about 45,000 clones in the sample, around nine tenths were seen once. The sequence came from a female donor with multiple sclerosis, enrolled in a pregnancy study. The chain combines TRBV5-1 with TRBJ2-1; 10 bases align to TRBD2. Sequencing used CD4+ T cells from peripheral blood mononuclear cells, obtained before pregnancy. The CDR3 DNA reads TGCGCCAGCAGCAAAGGGGCTAGCGGGGGAACCCCCAATGAGCAGTTCTTC. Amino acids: CASSKGASGGTPNEQFF.